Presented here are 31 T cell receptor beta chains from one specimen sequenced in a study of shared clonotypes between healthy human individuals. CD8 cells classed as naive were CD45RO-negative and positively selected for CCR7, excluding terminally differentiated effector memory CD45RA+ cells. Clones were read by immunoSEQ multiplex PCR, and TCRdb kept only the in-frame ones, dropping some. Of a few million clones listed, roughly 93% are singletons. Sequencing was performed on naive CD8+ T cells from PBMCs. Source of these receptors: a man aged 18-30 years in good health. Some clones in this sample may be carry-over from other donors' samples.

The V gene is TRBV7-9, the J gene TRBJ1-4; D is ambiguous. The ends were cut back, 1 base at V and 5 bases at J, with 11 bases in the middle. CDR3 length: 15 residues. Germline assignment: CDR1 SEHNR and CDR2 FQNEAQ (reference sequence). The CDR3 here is CASSLESAENEKLFF. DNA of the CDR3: TGTGCCAGCAGCTTAGAGTCGGCAGAGAATGAAAAACTGTTTTTT.

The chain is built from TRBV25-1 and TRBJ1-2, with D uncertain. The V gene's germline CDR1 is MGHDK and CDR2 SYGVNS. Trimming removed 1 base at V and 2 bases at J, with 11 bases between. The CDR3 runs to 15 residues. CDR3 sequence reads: CASSEFGVLNYGYTF. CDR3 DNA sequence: TGTGCCAGCAGTGAATTCGGAGTATTGAACTATGGCTACACCTTC.

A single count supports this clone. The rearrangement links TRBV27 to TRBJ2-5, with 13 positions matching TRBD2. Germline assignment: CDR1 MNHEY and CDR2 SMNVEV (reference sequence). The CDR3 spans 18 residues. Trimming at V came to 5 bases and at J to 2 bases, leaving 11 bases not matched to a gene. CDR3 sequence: CASSIRGLAGSVQETQYF. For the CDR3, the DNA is TGTGCCAGCAGTATAAGGGGACTAGCGGGGTCCGTTCAAGAGACCCAGTACTTC.

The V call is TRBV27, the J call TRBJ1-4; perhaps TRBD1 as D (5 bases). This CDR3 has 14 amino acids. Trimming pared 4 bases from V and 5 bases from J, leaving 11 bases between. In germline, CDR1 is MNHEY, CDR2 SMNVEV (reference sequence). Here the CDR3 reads CASSSGTPNEKLFF. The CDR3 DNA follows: TGTGCCAGCAGTTCCGGGACGCCCAATGAAAAACTGTTTTTT.

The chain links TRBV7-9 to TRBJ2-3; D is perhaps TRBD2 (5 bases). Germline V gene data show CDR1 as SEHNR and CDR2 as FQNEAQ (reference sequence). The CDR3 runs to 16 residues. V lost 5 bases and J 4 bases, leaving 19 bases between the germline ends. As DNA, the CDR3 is TGTGCCAGCAGCCCCAAAGAGGGAGAGGGTCCAGATACGCAGTATTTT. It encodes CASSPKEGEGPDTQYF.

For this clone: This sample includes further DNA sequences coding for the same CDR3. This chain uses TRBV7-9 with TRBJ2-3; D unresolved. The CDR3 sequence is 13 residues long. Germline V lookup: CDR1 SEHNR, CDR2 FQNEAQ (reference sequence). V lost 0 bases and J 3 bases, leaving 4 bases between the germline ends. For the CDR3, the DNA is TGTGCCAGCAGCTTAGCGAGGACAGATACGCAGTATTTT. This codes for CASSLARTDTQYF.

The CDR3 sequence: CASSSTDTLEAFF. Here the CDR3 DNA reads TGTGCCAGCAGTTCCACCGACACCCTTGAAGCTTTCTTT. V usage is TRBV27 and J usage is TRBJ1-1; unclear D gene. Trimming stripped 4 bases from V and 7 bases from J, with 13 bases between. Germline-derived CDR1 and CDR2 are MNHEY and SMNVEV (reference sequence). The CDR3 spans 13 residues.

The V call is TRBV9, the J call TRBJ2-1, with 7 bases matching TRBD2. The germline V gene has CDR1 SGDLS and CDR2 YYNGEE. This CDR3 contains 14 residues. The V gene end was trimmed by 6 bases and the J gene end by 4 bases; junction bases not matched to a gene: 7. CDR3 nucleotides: TGTGCCAGCACCCTAGGGAGGGAATACAATGAGCAGTTCTTC. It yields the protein CASTLGREYNEQFF.

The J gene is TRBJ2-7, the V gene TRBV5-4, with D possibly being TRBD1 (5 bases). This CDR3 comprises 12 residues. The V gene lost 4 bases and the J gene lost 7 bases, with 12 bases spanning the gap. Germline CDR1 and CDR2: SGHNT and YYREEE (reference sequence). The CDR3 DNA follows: TGTGCCAGCAGCGGGGCCACGGTTGAGCAGTACTTC. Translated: CASSGATVEQYF. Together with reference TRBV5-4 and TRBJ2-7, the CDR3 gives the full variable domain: ETGVTQSPTHLIKTRGQQVTLRCSSQSGHNTVSWYQQALGQGPQFIFQYYREEENGRGNFPPRFSGLQFPNYSSELNVNALELDDSALYLCASSGATVEQYFGPGTRLTVT.

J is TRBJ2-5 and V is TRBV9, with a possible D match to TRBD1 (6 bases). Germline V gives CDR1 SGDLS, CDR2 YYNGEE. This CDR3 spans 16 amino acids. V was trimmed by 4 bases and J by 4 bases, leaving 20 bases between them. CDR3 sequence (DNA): TGTGCCAGCAGCCCTACAGGGCTATTTCTGATAGAGACCCAGTACTTC. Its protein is CASSPTGLFLIETQYF.

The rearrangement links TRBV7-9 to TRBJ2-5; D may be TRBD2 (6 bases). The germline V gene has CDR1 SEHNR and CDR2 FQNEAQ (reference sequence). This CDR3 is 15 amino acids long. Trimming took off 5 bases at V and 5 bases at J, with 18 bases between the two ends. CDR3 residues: CASSEGLGGLETQYF. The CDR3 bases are TGTGCCAGCAGCGAAGGGCTCGGGGGATTGGAGACCCAGTACTTC.

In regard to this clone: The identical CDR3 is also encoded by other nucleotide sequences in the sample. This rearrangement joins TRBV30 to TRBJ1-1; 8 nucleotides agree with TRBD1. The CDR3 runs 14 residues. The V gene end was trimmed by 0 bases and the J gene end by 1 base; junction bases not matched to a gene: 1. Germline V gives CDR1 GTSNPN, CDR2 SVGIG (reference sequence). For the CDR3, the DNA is TGTGCCTGGAGTGTCGGGACAGGGAACACTGAAGCTTTCTTT. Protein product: CAWSVGTGNTEAFF.

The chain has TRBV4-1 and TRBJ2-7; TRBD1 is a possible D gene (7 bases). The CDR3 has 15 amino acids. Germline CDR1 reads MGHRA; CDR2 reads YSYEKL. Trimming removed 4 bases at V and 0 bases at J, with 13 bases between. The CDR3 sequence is CASSLRDSYSYEQYF. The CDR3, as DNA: TGCGCCAGCAGCCTGCGGGACAGCTACTCCTACGAGCAGTACTTC.

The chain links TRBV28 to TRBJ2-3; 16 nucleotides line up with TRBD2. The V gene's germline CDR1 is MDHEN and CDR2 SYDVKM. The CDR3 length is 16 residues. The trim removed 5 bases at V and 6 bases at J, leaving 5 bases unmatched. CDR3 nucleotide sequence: TGTGCCAGCAGTACCGGGACTAGCGGGAGGGGGGATACGCAGTATTTT. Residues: CASSTGTSGRGDTQYF.

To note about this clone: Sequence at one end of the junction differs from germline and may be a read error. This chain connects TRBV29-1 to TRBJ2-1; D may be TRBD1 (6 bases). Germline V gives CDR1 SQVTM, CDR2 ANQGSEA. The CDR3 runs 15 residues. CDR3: CSVEQGRATVNGQFF. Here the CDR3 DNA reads TGCAGCGTTGAACAGGGGCGGGCGACGGTCAATGGGCAGTTCTTC.

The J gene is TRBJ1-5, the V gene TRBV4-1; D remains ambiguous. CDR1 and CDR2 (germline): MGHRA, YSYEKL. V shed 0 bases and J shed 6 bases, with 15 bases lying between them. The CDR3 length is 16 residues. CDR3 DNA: TGCGCCAGCAGCCAAGAAAGGGTAGTGTCGGGTCAGCCCCAGCATTTT. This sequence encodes CASSQERVVSGQPQHF.

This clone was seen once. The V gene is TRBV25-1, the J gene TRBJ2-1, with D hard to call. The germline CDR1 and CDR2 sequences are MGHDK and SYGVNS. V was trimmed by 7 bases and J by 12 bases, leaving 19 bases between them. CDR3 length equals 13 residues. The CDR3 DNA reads TGTGCCAGCACCCACAGCATTAGGGATGGGCAGTTCTTC. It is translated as CASTHSIRDGQFF.

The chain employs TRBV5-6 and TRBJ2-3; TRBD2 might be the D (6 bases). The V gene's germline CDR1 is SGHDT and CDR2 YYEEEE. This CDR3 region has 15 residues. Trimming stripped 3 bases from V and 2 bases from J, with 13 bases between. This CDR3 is CASSWGGGYTDTQYF. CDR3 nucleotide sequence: TGTGCCAGCAGCTGGGGAGGAGGGTACACAGATACGCAGTATTTT.

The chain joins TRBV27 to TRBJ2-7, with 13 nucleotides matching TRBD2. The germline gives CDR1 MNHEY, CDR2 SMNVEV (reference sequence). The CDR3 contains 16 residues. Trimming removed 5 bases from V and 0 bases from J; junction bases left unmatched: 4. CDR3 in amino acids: CASSPLAGGSSYEQYF. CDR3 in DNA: TGTGCCAGCAGTCCACTAGCGGGGGGGAGCTCCTACGAGCAGTACTTC.

CDR3 sequence (DNA): TGTGCCAGCAGCGTAGCTACAGGGACGGGATACTACGAGCAGTACTTC. It encodes CASSVATGTGYYEQYF. This chain links TRBV9 with TRBJ2-7; weak D call: TRBD1 (6 bases). V was cut by 0 bases and J by 3 bases, with 16 bases left in between. The CDR3 runs to 16 residues. The germline V gene has CDR1 SGDLS and CDR2 YYNGEE.

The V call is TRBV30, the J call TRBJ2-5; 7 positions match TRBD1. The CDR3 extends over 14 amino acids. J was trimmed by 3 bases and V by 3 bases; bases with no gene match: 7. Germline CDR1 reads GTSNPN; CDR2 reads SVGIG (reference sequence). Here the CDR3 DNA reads TGTGCCTGGAGCCCGACAGGGTGGAAAGAGACCCAGTACTTC. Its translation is CAWSPTGWKETQYF.

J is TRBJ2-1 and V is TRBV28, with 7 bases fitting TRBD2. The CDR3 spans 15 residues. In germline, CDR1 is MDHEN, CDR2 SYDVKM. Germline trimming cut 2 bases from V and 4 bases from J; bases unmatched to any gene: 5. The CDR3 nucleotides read TGTGCCAGCAGTTTAGAGGGGAGGGAGTACAATGAGCAGTTCTTC. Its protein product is CASSLEGREYNEQFF.

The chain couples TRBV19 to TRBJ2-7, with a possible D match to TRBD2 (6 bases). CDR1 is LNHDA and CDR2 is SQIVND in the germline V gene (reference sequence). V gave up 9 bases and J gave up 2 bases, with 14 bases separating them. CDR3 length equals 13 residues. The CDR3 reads CARREVITYEQYF. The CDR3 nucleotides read TGTGCCAGGAGGGAGGTCATCACCTACGAGCAGTACTTC.

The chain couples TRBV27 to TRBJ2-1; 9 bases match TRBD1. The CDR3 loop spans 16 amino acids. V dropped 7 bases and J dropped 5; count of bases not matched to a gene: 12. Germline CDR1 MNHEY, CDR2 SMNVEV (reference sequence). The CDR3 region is CASTTGAGTGNNEQFF. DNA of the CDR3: TGTGCCAGCACCACTGGGGCCGGGACAGGGAACAATGAGCAGTTCTTC.

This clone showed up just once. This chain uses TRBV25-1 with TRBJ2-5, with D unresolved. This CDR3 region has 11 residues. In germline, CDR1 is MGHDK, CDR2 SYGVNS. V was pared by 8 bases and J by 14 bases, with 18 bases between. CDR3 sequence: CASLSVGLVYF. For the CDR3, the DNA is TGTGCCAGCCTTTCGGTGGGCCTCGTATACTTC.

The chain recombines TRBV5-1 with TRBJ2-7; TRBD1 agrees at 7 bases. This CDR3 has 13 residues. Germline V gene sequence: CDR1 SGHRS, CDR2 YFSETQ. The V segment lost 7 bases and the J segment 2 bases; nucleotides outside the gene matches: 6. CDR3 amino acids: CASQPDRAYEQYF. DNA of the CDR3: TGCGCCAGCCAACCCGACAGGGCCTACGAGCAGTACTTC.

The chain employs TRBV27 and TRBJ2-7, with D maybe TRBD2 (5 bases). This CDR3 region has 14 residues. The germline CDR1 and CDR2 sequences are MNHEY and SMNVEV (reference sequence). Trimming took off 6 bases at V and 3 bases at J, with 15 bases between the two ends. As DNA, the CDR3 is TGTGCCAGCAGGTTAGGGATGGCGGGCTACGAGCAGTACTTC. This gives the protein CASRLGMAGYEQYF.

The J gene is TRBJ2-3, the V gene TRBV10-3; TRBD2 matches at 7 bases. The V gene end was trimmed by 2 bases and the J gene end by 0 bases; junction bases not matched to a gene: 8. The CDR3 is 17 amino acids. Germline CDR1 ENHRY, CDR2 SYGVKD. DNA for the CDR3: TGTGCCATCAGTGAGACCGGGAGTAGCGGGAGCACAGATACGCAGTATTTT. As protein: CAISETGSSGSTDTQYF.

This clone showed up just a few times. CDR3: CASSDLDPRNQPQHF. CDR3 coding DNA: TGTGCCAGCAGTGATCTGGACCCACGCAATCAGCCCCAGCATTTT. J is TRBJ1-5 and V is TRBV6-1, with no clear D. The V and J ends lost 3 bases and 2 bases respectively, with 11 bases between them. The CDR3 extends over 15 amino acids. Per germline, CDR1 MNHNS and CDR2 SASEGT.

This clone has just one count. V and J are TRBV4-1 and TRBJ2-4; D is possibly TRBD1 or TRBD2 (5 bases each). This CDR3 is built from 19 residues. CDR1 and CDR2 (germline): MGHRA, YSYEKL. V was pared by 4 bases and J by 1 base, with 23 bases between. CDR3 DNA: TGCGCCAGCAGCCCACCGAGCCTGGGGACGATTTCGGCCAAAAACATTCAGTACTTC. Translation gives CASSPPSLGTISAKNIQYF.

CDR3 DNA: TGTGCCAGCAGCGTAGAAAGAAAAGGGGCTAGCGGGTCCTATAGCTCCTACAATGAGCAGTTCTTC. It yields the protein CASSVERKGASGSYSSYNEQFF. The chain has TRBV9 and TRBJ2-1; 8 bases fit TRBD2. CDR1 is SGDLS, CDR2 YYNGEE, per germline. V gave up 0 bases and J gave up 0 bases; unmatched junction bases: 20. CDR3 length: 22 residues.